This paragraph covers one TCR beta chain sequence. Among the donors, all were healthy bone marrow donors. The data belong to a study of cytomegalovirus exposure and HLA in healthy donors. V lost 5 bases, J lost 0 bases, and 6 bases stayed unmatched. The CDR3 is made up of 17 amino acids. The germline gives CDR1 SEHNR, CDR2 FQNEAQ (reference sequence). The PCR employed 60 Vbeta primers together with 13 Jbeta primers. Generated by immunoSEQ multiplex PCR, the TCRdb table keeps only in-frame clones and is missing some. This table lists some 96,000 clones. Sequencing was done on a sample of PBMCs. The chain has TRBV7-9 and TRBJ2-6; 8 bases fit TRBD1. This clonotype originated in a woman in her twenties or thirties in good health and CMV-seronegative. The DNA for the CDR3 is TGTGCCAGCAGCACCGGGACAGGCAGCTCTGGGGCCAACGTCCTGACTTTC. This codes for CASSTGTGSSGANVLTF.